The sequence of this T cell receptor beta chain was determined in a study of T cells in Graves' hyperthyroidism and ophthalmopathy (dated by TCRdb to the late 2010s). Regarding the study in general: Peripheral blood was collected at initial diagnosis, before any treatment. After sampling, hyperthyroidism patients received methimazole starting at 30 mg daily, and ophthalmopathy patients received high-dose intravenous methylprednisolone. For training and testing, the 110 or so patients in the discovery cohort were randomly divided in a 7:3 ratio. Whether ophthalmopathy could be predicted prospectively was tested in an independent validation cohort made up of 18 hyperthyroidism patients plus 17 patients who later progressed to ophthalmopathy. Thyroid tissue and blood T-cell repertoires from several Graves' hyperthyroidism patients were also compared in the study. TCR Vbeta CDR3 sequencing of some 140 peripheral blood samples (roughly 41 ophthalmopathy, about 74 hyperthyroidism and some 17 progressor patients) is reported in the paper. TCR V-J signatures able to tell the groups apart were searched for in a discovery cohort of more than 90 patients, of whom over 40 had Graves' ophthalmopathy and 55 to 60 had stable Graves' hyperthyroidism.

A patient counted as having stable Graves' hyperthyroidism if no progression to ophthalmopathy occurred over 18 months of follow-up. Hyperthyroidism patients were aged 18 to 65 years and newly diagnosed, with disease duration of less than 2 months. Any patient with an uncontrolled infection, another autoimmune disease, pregnancy or lactation was excluded. Diagnoses were established on the basis of clinical symptoms, serum thyroxine and TRAb, thyroid ultrasound, and orbital computed tomography. Ficoll-Paque density gradient centrifugation was used to isolate PBMCs from approximately 11 ml of fresh peripheral blood. Total RNA was extracted with Trizol reagent, and quality was checked on an Agilent 2100 Bioanalyzer. Study-wide findings and limitations: Blood samples also contained most of the expanded thyroid clonotypes (frequency above 0.001), which suggests that blood repertoires may reflect thyroid immune responses. In validation, progression to ophthalmopathy was predicted by the model with 70.59% sensitivity and 72.22% specificity, a median of 6.5 months before onset. Sample size was not statistically predetermined, and blinding of investigators to group allocation was not performed. In cross-validation, a model built on a 13 V-J signature told ophthalmopathy apart from stable hyperthyroidism with less than 90% sensitivity and around 84% specificity, and in testing the same model reached 80%/75%.

Amplification of TCR beta CDR3 regions was carried out from RNA transcripts. A first-round RT-PCR of the TCR CDR3 used the HTBI primer set with the Qiagen OneStep RT-PCR kit. A second multiplex PCR round built the libraries, followed by size selection and purification. Libraries were sequenced paired-end with 100 bp reads on an Illumina HiSeq2000. As for how the authors treated the data: SOAPnuke was used to process the raw data, throwing out any read that contained adapters or uncalled bases, had a mean Phred below 15, or lacked an exact constant-primer or identifier match. COPE v1.2.5 was used to merge the high-quality paired reads, and each unique nucleotide sequence was defined as a clonotype. Clonotypes were aligned to IMGT TRBV, TRBD and TRBJ reference segments using MiTCR v1.1. Analysis was restricted to V-J combinations with a frequency above 0.0001, which covered 99% to 99.2% of repertoires. The TCS score was defined as the ratio of F50 (clonal expansion) to E x V (chaos), calculated using BLOSUM62-based TCRdist between CDR3 peptides within each V-J. Welch's t-statistics and random forest reduced fewer than 600 V-J features to about 12, which were used in a naive Bayes classifier (R e1071). Starting from the raw public reads, TCRdb applied fastp trimming at Q25, assembled clones with MiXCR and retained in-frame beta chains. One record per CDR3 amino acid sequence lists the most common genes and DNA. The V and J calls follow TCRdb's processing rather than the paper's. Across this sample there are some 400,000 distinct CDR3 sequences, with under 20% seen only once. The biggest ten clones account for roughly 3.5% of the sample.

This clonotype appeared many times. The specificity of this receptor is unknown. Mismatch with germline at one junction end may stem from a read error. This TCR was recovered from a woman younger than 30 with Graves' hyperthyroidism. What was sequenced was blood.

The nucleotides are TGTGCCAGCAGCGGCGCTGGGGCCAACGTCCCGACTTTC. It is translated as CASSGAGANVPTF. Recombination linked TRBV9 to TRBJ2-6, with TRBD1 tentatively as D gene (5 bases match). From the cysteine through the phenylalanine, the CDR3 covers 13 amino acids. Only CDR3 DNA is held: 39 bases, read in frame from base 1. CDR1 and CDR2 were assigned from the germline V gene as SGDLS and YYNGEE.